This T cell receptor (beta chain) is drawn from a study of cytomegalovirus exposure and HLA in healthy donors. Germline V gene data show CDR1 as SGHRS and CDR2 as YFSETQ. This CDR3 is built from 15 residues. Trimming took off 0 bases at V and 1 base at J, with 7 bases between the two ends. The PCR used 60 Vbeta and 13 Jbeta primers. Assay used: immunoSEQ multiplex PCR; TCRdb lists only in-frame clones, some missing. Of roughly 130,000 clones in the sample, 76% were seen once. V and J are TRBV5-1 and TRBJ2-2; unclear D gene. The specimen was PBMCs. The TCR originated in a man between 35 and 55 years old in good health and CMV-seronegative. The CDR3 coding sequence is TGCGCCAGCAGCTTGGCCACGGGGAACACCGGGGAGCTGTTTTTT. This codes for CASSLATGNTGELFF.